Presented here are 4 T cell receptor beta chains from one specimen sequenced in a study of blood T cell repertoires in COVID-19. Sequenced by immunoSEQ multiplex PCR; TCRdb stores in-frame clones only, minus some. The profile covers under 200,000 clones, with roughly 90% appearing a single time and 6.6% taken by the ten largest. Material: PBMCs or T cells enriched from blood (not recorded which). These receptors all stem from a woman aged 45 to 65 who had recovered from COVID-19.

The V call is TRBV11-3, the J call TRBJ2-5; D is ambiguous. The CDR3 covers 12 residues. Trimming cost V 2 bases and J 4 bases, with 5 bases left between them. The germline CDR1 and CDR2 sequences are SGHNT and YENEEA. In DNA form, the CDR3 reads TGTGCCAGCAGCTTACGCGGAGAGACCCAGTACTTC. Amino acids: CASSLRGETQYF.

This clone was recorded only once. The V gene is TRBV6-2 or TRBV6-3, the J gene TRBJ2-7; 11 nucleotides line up with TRBD2. Germline trimming cut 4 bases from V and 6 bases from J; bases unmatched to any gene: 8. The CDR3 totals 15 residues. Germline CDR1 reads MNHEY; CDR2 reads SVGEGT. The CDR3 DNA is TGTGCCAGCAGTTGGTCCTTAGCGGGGGGGCTCGAGCAGTACTTC. Amino acid sequence: CASSWSLAGGLEQYF.

The chain carries TRBV7-3 and TRBJ2-3; TRBD1 agrees at 7 bases. With V trimmed by 1 base and J by 8 bases, 0 bases remained unmatched. Germline CDR1 reads SGHTA; CDR2 reads FQGTGA. This CDR3 is built from 12 residues. CDR3 DNA: TGTGCCAGCAGCTTAAACAGGGGTACGCAGTATTTT. Encoded protein: CASSLNRGTQYF.

DNA of the CDR3: TGTGCCAGCAGTTACGAGCTCACCCGCTCCTACAATGAGCAGTTCTTC. As protein: CASSYELTRSYNEQFF. This chain connects TRBV6-5 to TRBJ2-1; no firm D call. CDR3 size: 16 residues. CDR1 is MNHEY and CDR2 is SVGAGI in the germline V gene. The germline V and J ends were trimmed by 2 bases and 0 bases, with 11 bases remaining between them.